This passage covers 13 T cell receptor beta chains from one sample sequenced in a study of CD4+ T cells in melanoma. Data came from immunoSEQ multiplex PCR; TCRdb stores just in-frame clones and leaves some out. There are some 150,000 clones in the sample; 80% to 95% occur only once, and 1.5% to 1.7% lies in the top ten. The receptor set was obtained from a human donor with melanoma.

Only one count was recorded for this clone. The chain uses TRBV5-4 and TRBJ2-7, with 8 bases identical to TRBD1. Germline values: CDR1 SGHNT, CDR2 YYREEE (reference sequence). V lost 4 bases and J lost 3; bases outside the gene matches: 6. The CDR3 runs 14 residues. The CDR3 region has the DNA TGTGCCAGCAGCCGGACAGGGACTCTCTACGAGCAGTACTTC. Its protein is CASSRTGTLYEQYF.

The chain recombines TRBV5-1 with TRBJ2-3; D assignment may be TRBD1 or TRBD2 (6 bases each). V lost 2 bases and J 2 bases, leaving 18 bases between the germline ends. The CDR3 is 17 residues long. Germline V gene sequence: CDR1 SGHRS, CDR2 YFSETQ. The CDR3 region is CASSLRVGGQNTDTQYF. Written as DNA, the CDR3 is TGCGCCAGCAGCTTACGCGTGGGGGGCCAAAACACAGATACGCAGTATTTT.

This chain connects TRBV2 to TRBJ1-4, with TRBD1 as a possible D gene (5 bases). This CDR3 has 14 residues. V was pared by 8 bases and J by 8 bases, with 18 bases between. CDR1 is SNHLY and CDR2 is FYNNEI in the germline V gene. The CDR3 protein is CASSWGGVGEKLFF. The DNA for the CDR3 is TGTGCCAGCTCCTGGGGGGGAGTCGGGGAAAAACTGTTTTTT. The whole variable domain, remainder taken from reference TRBV2 and TRBJ1-4, is EPEVTQTPSHQVTQMGQEVILRCVPISNHLYFYWYRQILGQKVEFLVSFYNNEISEKSEIFDDQFSVERPDGSNFTLKIRSTKLEDSAMYFCASSWGGVGEKLFFGSGTQLSVL.

This rearrangement joins TRBV29-1 to TRBJ1-3; D is unclear. V lost 7 bases to trimming and J lost 0 bases, with 19 bases between them. The germline CDR1 and CDR2 sequences are SQVTM and ANQGSEA. This CDR3 comprises 16 residues. The CDR3 is CSAEMMQTNSGNTIYF. CDR3 nucleotide sequence: TGCAGCGCGGAAATGATGCAGACGAACTCTGGAAACACCATATATTTT.

The chain links TRBV27 to TRBJ2-7; perhaps TRBD1 as D (6 bases). The germline V gene encodes CDR1 MNHEY and CDR2 SMNVEV (reference sequence). This CDR3 has 13 residues. The V end was cut by 2 bases, the J end by 7 bases, with 12 bases between. In nucleotides, the CDR3 is TGTGCCAGCAGTTTAGGGACAACGAAAGAGCAGTACTTC. It codes for CASSLGTTKEQYF.

The V call is TRBV7-2, the J call TRBJ2-5; 8 bases match TRBD1. Germline V gene data show CDR1 as SGHTA and CDR2 as FQGNSA. CDR3 length: 14 amino acids. With 2 bases clipped from V and 7 bases from J, the junction kept 6 bases outside the gene matches. The CDR3 is CASSLLTGAATQYF. The CDR3 DNA sequence: TGTGCCAGCAGCTTATTGACAGGGGCGGCGACCCAGTACTTC.

The chain has TRBV11-2 and TRBJ1-4; D gene uncertain. The CDR3 loop spans 13 amino acids. The V and J ends lost 8 bases and 5 bases respectively, with 12 bases between them. Germline CDR1 is SGHAT and CDR2 is FQNNGV. The CDR3 protein is CASSGLANEKLFF. CDR3 DNA: TGTGCCAGCTCGGGTCTGGCGAATGAAAAACTGTTTTTT.

This clone has a single count. V and J are TRBV11-2 and TRBJ2-7, with 7 bases aligning to TRBD1. This CDR3 has 13 amino acids. Germline CDR1 and CDR2: SGHAT and FQNNGV. Germline trimming cut 5 bases from V and 7 bases from J; bases unmatched to any gene: 8. CDR3 in amino acids: CASSPRQGLEQYF. DNA of the CDR3: TGTGCCAGCAGCCCGAGACAGGGTTTGGAGCAGTACTTC.

This clone was found once. The V gene is TRBV5-1, the J gene TRBJ1-4, with D possibly matching TRBD1 (6 bases). V was pared by 2 bases and J by 0 bases, with 14 bases between. From germline, CDR1 is SGHRS and CDR2 YFSETQ. This CDR3 region has 17 residues. The CDR3 DNA reads as TGCGCCAGCAGCTTTGGAATGGGGGCTGCAACTAATGAAAAACTGTTTTTT. Translated: CASSFGMGAATNEKLFF.

The chain joins TRBV21-1 to TRBJ2-5. TRBV21-1 represents a pseudogene. The CDR3 is 15 residues long. The CDR3, as DNA: TGTGCCAGCAGCATAGGTGGGATCGCTAAAGAGACCCAGTACTTC. It codes for CASSIGGIAKETQYF.

The V call is TRBV29-1, the J call TRBJ2-7; D perhaps matches TRBD2 (6 bases). Germline CDR1 is SQVTM and CDR2 is ANQGSEA. Between the trimmed V and J ends, which lost 0 bases and 5 bases, there was a span of 14 bases. CDR3 length equals 14 residues. CDR3 bases: TGCAGCGTTGAAGACGGCCAACGGAGGGACGAGCAGTACTTC. Translating it yields CSVEDGQRRDEQYF.

This clone has just one count. The chain uses TRBV30 and TRBJ1-5, with D maybe TRBD1 (6 bases). The CDR3 has 14 residues. Germline CDR1 is GTSNPN and CDR2 is SVGIG (reference sequence). The V and J ends lost 2 bases and 5 bases respectively, with 13 bases between them. The CDR3: CAWSSGVGDQPQHF. The DNA of the CDR3 is TGTGCCTGGAGTTCAGGGGTAGGGGATCAGCCCCAGCATTTT. The variable domain in full, with the rest retrieved from reference TRBV30 and TRBJ1-5, is SQTIHQWPATLVQPVGSPLSLECTVEGTSNPNLYWYRQAAGRGLQLLFYSVGIGQISSEVPQNLSASRPQDRQFILSSKKLLLSDSGFYLCAWSSGVGDQPQHFGDGTRLSIL.

The J gene is TRBJ1-4, the V gene TRBV19, with D tentatively TRBD1 (5 bases). There are 15 residues in the CDR3. Trimming took 4 bases from V and 3 from J, leaving 12 bases between them. In germline, CDR1 is LNHDA, CDR2 SQIVND (reference sequence). The DNA for the CDR3 is TGTGCCAGTAGTAGCCCAGGGACGGCTAATGAAAAACTGTTTTTT. It codes for CASSSPGTANEKLFF. The complete variable domain, with remaining parts taken from reference TRBV19 and TRBJ1-4, reads DGGITQSPKYLFRKEGQNVTLSCEQNLNHDAMYWYRQDPGQGLRLIYYSQIVNDFQKGDIAEGYSVSREKKESFPLTVTSAQKNPTAFYLCASSSPGTANEKLFFGSGTQLSVL.